This TCR beta chain was sequenced during a study of OX40 agonist ivuxolimab in advanced cancers. Whole-study context: Ivuxolimab, an antibody acting as an agonist of OX40 (CD134), was used to treat patients. Ivuxolimab, which patients received intravenously every 2 weeks, was dosed at 0.01 to 10 mg/kg. Roughly two fifths of patients had received prior checkpoint inhibitor therapy. Notes on the study in general: On average, a greater number of expanded clones characterised CD8+ T cells relative to CD4+.

A note on this clone: Its antigen remains unidentified.

Produced via immunoSEQ multiplex PCR; TCRdb's table is partial and in-frame only. The top ten clones hold about 2.1% of a sample with more than 65,000 clones, over 60% of them seen once. The TCR originated in an adult with an advanced solid tumor such as melanoma, head and neck, liver or kidney cancer. The specimen comprised CD4+ or CD8+ T cells sorted from blood, sampled in a trial of the OX40 agonist ivuxolimab.

CDR3: CASSLEPSRPQYF. CDR3 nucleotides: TGTGCCAGCAGCTTAGAACCTAGCAGACCGCAGTATTTT. The rearrangement joins TRBV7-2 to TRBJ2-3; D may be TRBD2 (5 bases). The CDR3 contains 13 residues. Germline assignment: CDR1 SGHTA and CDR2 FQGNSA. The germline V and J ends were trimmed by 1 base and 10 bases, with 12 bases remaining between them. Full variable domain (outside the CDR3, taken from reference TRBV7-2 and TRBJ2-3): GAGVSQSPSNKVTEKGKDVELRCDPISGHTALYWYRQSLGQGLEFLIYFQGNSAPDKSGLPSDRFSAERTGGSVSTLTIQRTQQEDSAVYLCASSLEPSRPQYFGPGTRLTVL.